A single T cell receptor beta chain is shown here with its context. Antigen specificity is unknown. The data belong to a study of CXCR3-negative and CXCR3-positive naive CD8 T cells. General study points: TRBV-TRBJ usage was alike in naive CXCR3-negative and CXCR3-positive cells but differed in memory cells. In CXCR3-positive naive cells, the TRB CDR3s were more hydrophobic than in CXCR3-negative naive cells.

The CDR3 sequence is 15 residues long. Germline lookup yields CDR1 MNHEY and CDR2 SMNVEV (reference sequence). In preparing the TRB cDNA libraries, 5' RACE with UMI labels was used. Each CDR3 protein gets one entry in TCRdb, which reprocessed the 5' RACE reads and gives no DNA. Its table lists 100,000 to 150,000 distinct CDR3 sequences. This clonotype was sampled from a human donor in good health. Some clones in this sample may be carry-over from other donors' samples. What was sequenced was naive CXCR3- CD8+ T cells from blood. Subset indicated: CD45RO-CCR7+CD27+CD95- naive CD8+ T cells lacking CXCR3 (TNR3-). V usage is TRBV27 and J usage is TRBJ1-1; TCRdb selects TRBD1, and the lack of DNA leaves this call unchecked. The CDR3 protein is CASSWDRGMNTEAFF.